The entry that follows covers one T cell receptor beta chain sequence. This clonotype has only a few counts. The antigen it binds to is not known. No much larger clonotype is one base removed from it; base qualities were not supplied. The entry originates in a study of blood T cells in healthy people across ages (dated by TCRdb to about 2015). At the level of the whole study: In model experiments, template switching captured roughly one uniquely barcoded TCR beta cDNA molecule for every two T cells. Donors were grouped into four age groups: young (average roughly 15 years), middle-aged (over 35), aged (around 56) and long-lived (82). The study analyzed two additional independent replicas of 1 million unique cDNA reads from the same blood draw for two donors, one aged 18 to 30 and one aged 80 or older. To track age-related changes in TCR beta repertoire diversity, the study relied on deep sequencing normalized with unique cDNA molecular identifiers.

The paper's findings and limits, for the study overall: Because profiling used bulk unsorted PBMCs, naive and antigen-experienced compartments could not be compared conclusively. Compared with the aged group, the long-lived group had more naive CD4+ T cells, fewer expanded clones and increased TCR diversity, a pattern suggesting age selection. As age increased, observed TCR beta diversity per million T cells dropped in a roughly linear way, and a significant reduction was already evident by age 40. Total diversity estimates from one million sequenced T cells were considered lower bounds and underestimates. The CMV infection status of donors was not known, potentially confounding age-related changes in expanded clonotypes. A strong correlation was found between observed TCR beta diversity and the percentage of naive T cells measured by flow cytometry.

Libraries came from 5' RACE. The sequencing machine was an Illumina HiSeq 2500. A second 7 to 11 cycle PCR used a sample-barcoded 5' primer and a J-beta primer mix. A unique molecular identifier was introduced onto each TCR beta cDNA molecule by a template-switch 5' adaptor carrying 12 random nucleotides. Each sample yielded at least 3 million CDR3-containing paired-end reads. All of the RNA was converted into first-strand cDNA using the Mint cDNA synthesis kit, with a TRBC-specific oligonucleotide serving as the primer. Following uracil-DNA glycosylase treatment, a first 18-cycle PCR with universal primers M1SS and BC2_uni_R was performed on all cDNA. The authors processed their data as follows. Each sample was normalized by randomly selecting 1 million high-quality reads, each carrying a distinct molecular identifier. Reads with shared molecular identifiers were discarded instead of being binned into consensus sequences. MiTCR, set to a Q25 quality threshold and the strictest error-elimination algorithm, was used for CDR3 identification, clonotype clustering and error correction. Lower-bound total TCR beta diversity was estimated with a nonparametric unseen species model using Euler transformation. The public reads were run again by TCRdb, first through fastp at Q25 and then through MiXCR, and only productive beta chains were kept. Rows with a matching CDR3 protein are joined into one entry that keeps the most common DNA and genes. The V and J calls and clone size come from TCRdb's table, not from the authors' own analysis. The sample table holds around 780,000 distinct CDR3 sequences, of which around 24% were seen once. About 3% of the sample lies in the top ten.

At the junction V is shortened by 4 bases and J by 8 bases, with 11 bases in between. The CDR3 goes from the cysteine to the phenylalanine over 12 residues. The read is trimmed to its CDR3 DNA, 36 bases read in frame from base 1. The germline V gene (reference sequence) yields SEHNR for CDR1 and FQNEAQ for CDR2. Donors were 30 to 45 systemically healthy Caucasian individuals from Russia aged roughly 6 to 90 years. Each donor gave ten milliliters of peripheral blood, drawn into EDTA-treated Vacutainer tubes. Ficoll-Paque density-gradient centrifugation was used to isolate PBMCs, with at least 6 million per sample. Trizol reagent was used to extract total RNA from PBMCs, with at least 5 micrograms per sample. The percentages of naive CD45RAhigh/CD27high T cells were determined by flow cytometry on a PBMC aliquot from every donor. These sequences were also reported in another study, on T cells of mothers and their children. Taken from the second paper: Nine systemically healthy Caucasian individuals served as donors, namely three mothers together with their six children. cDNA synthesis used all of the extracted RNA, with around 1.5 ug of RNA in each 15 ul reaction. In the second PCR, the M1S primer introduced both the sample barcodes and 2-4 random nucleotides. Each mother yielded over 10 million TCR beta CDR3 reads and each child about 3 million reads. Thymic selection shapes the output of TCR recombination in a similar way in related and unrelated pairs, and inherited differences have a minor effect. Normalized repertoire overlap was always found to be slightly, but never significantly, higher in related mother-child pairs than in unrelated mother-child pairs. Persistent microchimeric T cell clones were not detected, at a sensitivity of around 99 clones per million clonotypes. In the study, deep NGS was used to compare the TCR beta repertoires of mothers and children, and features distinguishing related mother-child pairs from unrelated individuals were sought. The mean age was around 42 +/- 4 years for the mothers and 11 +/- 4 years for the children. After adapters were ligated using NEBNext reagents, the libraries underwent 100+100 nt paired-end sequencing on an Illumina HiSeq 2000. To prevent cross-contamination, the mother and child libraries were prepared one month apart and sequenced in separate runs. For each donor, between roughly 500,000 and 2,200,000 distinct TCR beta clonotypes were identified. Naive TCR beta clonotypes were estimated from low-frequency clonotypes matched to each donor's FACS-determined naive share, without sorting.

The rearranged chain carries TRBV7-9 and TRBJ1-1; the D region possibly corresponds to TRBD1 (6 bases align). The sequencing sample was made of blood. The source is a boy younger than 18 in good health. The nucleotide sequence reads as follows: TGTGCCAGCAGCTGGGACAATACAGAAGCTTTCTTT. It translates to CASSWDNTEAFF.